This TCR beta chain was sequenced for a study of PD-1 blockade in classical Hodgkin lymphoma. Study-wide points: Patients who responded completely had about the same baseline diversity as newly diagnosed patients.

Time point denoted: cycle 4 day 1 (C4D1), after more than five weeks of nivolumab. There was relapse after autologous stem cell transplantation in every patient, and there was variation in brentuximab vedotin exposure. Magnetic negative selection of thawed PBMCs was the method by which CD4+ T cells were purified. Clones were read by immunoSEQ multiplex PCR, and TCRdb kept only the in-frame ones, dropping some. The sample has under 15,000 clones; more than 70% are singletons. This CDR3 has 15 residues. Germline V gene sequence: CDR1 LNHDA, CDR2 SQIVND (reference sequence). Losses at the gene ends were 0 bases for V and 8 bases for J; bases not matched to a gene: 9. Comment on this clone: What it recognizes is unknown.

Sequencing used CD4+ T cells from blood, obtained before the fourth cycle of nivolumab. The clonotype originates from a human donor with classical Hodgkin lymphoma. This chain connects TRBV19 to TRBJ1-2; 7 nucleotides align to TRBD1. The CDR3 loop reads CASSIETGALRGYTF. The CDR3 DNA reads as TGTGCCAGTAGTATAGAAACAGGGGCCCTACGAGGCTACACCTTC.